The rows below give T cell receptor beta chains drawn from one sample of a study of T cells in Graves' hyperthyroidism and ophthalmopathy. TCRdb reprocessed the multiplex PCR reads with MiXCR, giving one entry per CDR3 protein. The sample carries around 350,000 distinct CDR3 sequences, less than 20% recorded once. The sequenced sample consisted of blood. These receptors were obtained from a woman between 18 and 30 years old with Graves' hyperthyroidism that later progressed to Graves' ophthalmopathy. Both conserved end residues are part of each CDR3.

CDR3 protein: CASSLGGGQDHQPQHF
J gene: TRBJ1-5
V gene: TRBV28

CDR3 protein: CASSLVSGFYTQGTGELFF
J gene: TRBJ2-2
V gene: TRBV5-5

CDR3 protein: CASSRGTSGITDTQYF
J gene: TRBJ2-3
V gene: TRBV28

CDR3 protein: CATSGTGADTQYF
J gene: TRBJ2-3
V gene: TRBV15

CDR3 protein: CASSIAGTGYNEQFF
J gene: TRBJ2-1
V gene: TRBV6-1

CDR3 protein: CSARDRSGSYINEQFF
J gene: TRBJ2-1
V gene: TRBV20-1

CDR3 protein: CSAKRTGYYEQYF
J gene: TRBJ2-7
V gene: TRBV20-1

CDR3 protein: CATSDAGQGSGNTIYF
J gene: TRBJ1-3
V gene: TRBV24-1

CDR3 protein: CASSFYKAGGTPWELFF
J gene: TRBJ2-2
V gene: TRBV12-3/TRBV12-4

CDR3 protein: CASSLVSRETQYF
J gene: TRBJ2-5
V gene: TRBV12-3/TRBV12-4

CDR3 protein: CSARVGGNYEQYF
J gene: TRBJ2-7
V gene: TRBV20-1

CDR3 protein: CASRPLPGQGGAKWDSPLHF
J gene: TRBJ1-6
V gene: TRBV28